Listed below are T cell receptor beta chains from one sample, sequenced in a study of T cell changes during pregnancy in multiple sclerosis. Using immunoSEQ multiplex PCR, the repertoire was profiled, and TCRdb retains in-frame clones only, with some absent. The sample lists about 51,000 clones; approximately 90% were seen once. The sample was CD8+ T cells from peripheral blood mononuclear cells, taken in the second trimester of pregnancy. The receptors were gathered from a female donor with multiple sclerosis, enrolled in a pregnancy study. Each CDR3 is given with its conserved first and last residue. A D gene is named only where the DNA matches it firmly. Clone size is given for some rows only: seen once, a few or many times, or a class if the clone is expanded.

TGTGCCAGCAGCTTGGATGGGACAGGGGGTTACGAGCAGTACTTC | CASSLDGTGGYEQYF | TRBJ2-7 | TRBD1 | TRBV5-6 | .
TGTGCCAGCAGCCTCAATAGCAATCAGCCCCAGCATTTT | CASSLNSNQPQHF | TRBJ1-5 | . | TRBV4-2 | once
TGCGCCAGCAGCCAAGGAGAGTACGGGGAGCTGTTTTTT | CASSQGEYGELFF | TRBJ2-2 | . | TRBV4-3 | .
TGTGCCAGCAGCCCACAGGGGACTTATCTTGAGCAGTTCTTC | CASSPQGTYLEQFF | TRBJ2-1 | . | TRBV11-2 | .
TGCGCCAGCAGCCAAGACGGACTCCCCTCCTCCGAGCAGTACTTC | CASSQDGLPSSEQYF | TRBJ2-7 | . | TRBV4-3 | .
TGTGCCAGCAGCTGGGGGACAGGGCAACAGCCCCAGCATTTT | CASSWGTGQQPQHF | TRBJ1-5 | TRBD1 | TRBV5-6 | .
TGTGCCAGCAGCTTAGTACTGGCAGATACGCAGTATTTT | CASSLVLADTQYF | TRBJ2-3 | . | TRBV7-9 | .
TGTGCCAGCAGCTTCCTAGCGGGCCCAGAGACCCAGTACTTC | CASSFLAGPETQYF | TRBJ2-5 | TRBD2 | TRBV7-2 | .
TGTGCCAGCAGCTTAGGCGCGCGGTTGGGTAATTCACCCCTCCACTTT | CASSLGARLGNSPLHF | TRBJ1-6 | . | TRBV7-2 | .
TGTGCCAGCAGCCAAGGTGCCGGAGATACGCAGTATTTT | CASSQGAGDTQYF | TRBJ2-3 | . | TRBV4-2 | .
TGTGCCAGCAGTGGGACAGTTAATTCACCCCTCCACTTT | CASSGTVNSPLHF | TRBJ1-6 | TRBD1 | TRBV27 | .
TGTGCCACCAGCACGGAGTTCCCCGGGGAGCTGTTTTTT | CATSTEFPGELFF | TRBJ2-2 | . | TRBV15 | once
TGCAGCGTCGCGTCTCGGGGCTCCTACGAGCAGTACTTC | CSVASRGSYEQYF | TRBJ2-7 | . | TRBV29-1 | .
TGCGCCAGCAGCCAAGAACCGAGCTCCTACAATGAGCAGTTCTTC | CASSQEPSSYNEQFF | TRBJ2-1 | . | TRBV4-1 | .